This T cell receptor beta chain was documented in a study of blood T cell repertoires in COVID-19. This clone was recorded only once. Trimming cost V 5 bases and J 3 bases; bases outside gene matches: 0. This CDR3 is 13 amino acids long. The germline V gene has CDR1 SEHNR and CDR2 FQNEAQ (reference sequence). Sequenced by immunoSEQ multiplex PCR; TCRdb stores in-frame clones only, minus some. The table records 430,000 or so clones, about 88% of them present only once. Sequenced input: PBMCs or T cells enriched from blood (not recorded which). This TCR came from a woman aged 18-29 years who had been exposed to COVID-19. J is TRBJ2-5 and V is TRBV7-9, with TRBD2 matching over 10 bases. The CDR3 region has the DNA TGTGCCAGCAGCACTAGCGGGGAAGAGACCCAGTACTTC. It is translated as CASSTSGEETQYF.